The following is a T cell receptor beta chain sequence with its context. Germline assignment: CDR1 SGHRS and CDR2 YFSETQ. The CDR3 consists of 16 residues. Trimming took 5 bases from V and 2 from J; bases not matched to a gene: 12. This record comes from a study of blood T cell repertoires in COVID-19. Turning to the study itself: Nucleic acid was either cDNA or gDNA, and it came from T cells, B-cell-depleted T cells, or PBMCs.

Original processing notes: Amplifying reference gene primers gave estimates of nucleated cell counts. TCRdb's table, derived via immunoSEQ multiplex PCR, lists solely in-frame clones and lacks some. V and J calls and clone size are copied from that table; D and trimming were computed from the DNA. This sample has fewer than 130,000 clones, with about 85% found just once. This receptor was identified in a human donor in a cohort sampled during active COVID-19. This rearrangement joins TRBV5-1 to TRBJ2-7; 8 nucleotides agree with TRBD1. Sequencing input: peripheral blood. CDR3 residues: CASSTVQGVGTYEQYF. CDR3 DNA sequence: TGCGCCAGCAGTACCGTACAGGGGGTTGGGACCTACGAGCAGTACTTC.